This TCR beta chain was recovered during a study of immune cell composition in non-small cell lung cancer. Study findings and constraints: Tumour-associated clones >0.5% occurred in around 35% of adenocarcinomas, less than 80% of squamous. Tumour TCR-beta clonality showed no significant link to smoking pack-years. TIL tumour reactivity correlated with maximal tumour-associated clone frequency in adenocarcinoma.

CDR3 length: 17 amino acids. Germline CDR1 reads MNHEY; CDR2 reads SMNVEV (reference sequence). V shed 3 bases, J shed 5 bases, and the junction held 12 bases outside the gene matches. The normal lung sample lay at least 3 cm, and maximally far, from the tumour. Frozen unsorted single-cell suspensions supplied the genomic DNA. A remark on this clone: Its antigen is undetermined.

TCRdb's table, derived via immunoSEQ multiplex PCR, lists solely in-frame clones and lacks some. The sample comprises about 3,500 clones, about four fifths of which are singletons, and around a tenth rests with the top ten. This sequence was found in a human donor with non-small cell lung cancer. The sequenced material came from non-adjacent lung tissue. J is TRBJ2-2 and V is TRBV27, with TRBD2 identical over 7 bases. CDR3 DNA sequence: TGTGCCAGCAGTTTCGGGAGGCCCTCTGGGGGAACCGGGGAGCTGTTTTTT. It codes for CASSFGRPSGGTGELFF.